Listed here is a single T cell receptor (beta chain). This receptor's antigen is unknown. Qualities for individual bases were not recorded, and no much larger clone is one base off. This specimen belongs to a study of cytomegalovirus exposure and HLA in healthy donors (dated by TCRdb to 2016 to 2017). Regarding the study in general: In an earlier analysis of about 560 of the donors, 276 Gb of sequence data and 120 million or so unique TCR beta sequences from roughly 190 million T cells were reported. An early release covering about 600 HLA-typed donors comprised about 300 gigabases of sequencing data and 85 million to 100 million unique TCR sequences. Of the approximately 400 genotyped donors, more than 75% were placed in the genetic ancestry cluster associated with self-reported Caucasian donors. The study aimed to test whether signatures of past pathogen exposure could be identified by cataloging public T cell receptors. The T cell repertoires of 670 or so subjects were profiled by immunosequencing and related to cytomegalovirus serostatus. Besides the first cohort of 666 subjects, a separate validation cohort made up of 120 different subjects was used. To predict cytomegalovirus infection status, the study combined high-throughput TCR immunosequencing, statistical association of individual TCRs with disease status, and machine learning. To study patterns of TCR occurrence, a later analysis re-analyzed previously published TCR beta repertoires from 666 donors and added high-resolution HLA genotyping. In the later analysis, no new phenotypic data were used to find candidate immune exposures; instead, reliance was placed on TCR beta sequences and their occurrence across donors. In an earlier analysis of 587 of the donors, high-throughput TCR beta sequencing was used to judge whether each TCR beta V gene segment behaved as functional or pseudogenic. Alongside the repertoire data, information on donor age, sex, ethnicity and CMV serostatus was compiled. A later genetic analysis used genome-wide SNP genotypes for 398 of the 666 donors, treating that subset as a discovery cohort. All discovery cohort repertoires had been generated on a single sequencing platform. Class I and class II HLA loci were covered by the typing at four-digit resolution. The number of donors typed differed by locus, with 629-630 for A, B, C, DRB1 and DQB1, more than 500 for DQA1, about 610 for DPA1, and 400 to 490 for DPB1. A few DR-DQ haplotypes were treated as single units for association and clustering because of strong linkage in the cohort. On average, roughly 240,000 unique TCR beta nucleotide sequences were sequenced per donor among 398 genotyped donors of the cohort, with around 19% of those sequences being non-productive.

The cohort comprised around 690 healthy bone marrow donors. Cohort members were all nominally healthy when sampled, although unrecorded immune exposures were likely present. The donor tested CMV seronegative, placing the donor among the 350 to 400 seronegative members of the cohort. Every donor gave a peripheral blood sample, and the peripheral blood mononuclear cells from that sample were used for TCR beta sequencing. The Qiagen DNeasy Blood Extraction Kit was used to extract genomic DNA from the blood cell samples. Library creation used the immunoSEQ multiplex PCR assay. For the multiplex PCR, a mixture combining 60 forward primers for TCR Vbeta segments and 13 reverse primers for TCR Jbeta segments was used. A multiplex PCR assay on genomic DNA amplified the CDR3 region of rearranged TCR beta genes. The Illumina HiSeq System was used to sequence the amplified TCR beta libraries as 87-base-pair reads. In the source study's methods: In a later analysis, 70 million to 95 million unique TCR beta chains were counted across the 500 to 700 repertoires, and approximately 9.9 million of these chains were shared by at least two donors. To remove PCR and sequencing errors, raw reads were error-corrected and collapsed into unique sequences using a nearest-neighbor algorithm that merged closely related sequences. Alignment of CDR3 sequences to IMGT reference sequences was used to assign V, D and J gene segments. For a sequence to be retained, at least a six-nucleotide match to both a V gene segment and a J gene segment was required. A rearrangement counted as productive if the CDR3 had no stop codons and remained in frame with V and J, and every other rearrangement counted as non-productive. CDR3 was defined according to IMGT convention as the region running from the second conserved V-encoded cysteine to the conserved J-encoded phenylalanine. The earlier analysis of some 550 of the donors excluded any sequence lacking an unambiguous match to a single V gene segment. An earlier analysis of some 500 of the donors classified V segments as functional when productive rearrangements were above 56.7% and as segregating when the standard deviation between donors was above 5%. A statistical classification framework was developed to diagnose cytomegalovirus status using the catalog of TCR beta chain sequences. In a later analysis, TCR nucleotide sequences were compared against IMGT/GENE-DB human TR gene sequences so that V and J genes could be assigned. Using the TCRdist pipeline, a later analysis assigned CDR3 sequences along with most-parsimonious VDJ recombination scenarios. In a later analysis, each TCR beta chain was defined by its CDR3 amino acid sequence together with its V-gene family, and reads without a unique V-gene family were excluded. A later analysis removed 550 to 700 highly shared, low-generation-probability nucleotide sequences to deal with suspected cross-contamination and a sequencing artifact. In a later analysis, a clonal expansion index for each public chain was calculated from normalized within-repertoire ranks of inferred template counts. In a later analysis, generation probabilities were computed using a VDJ recombination model fitted to out-of-frame rearrangements, and the results were checked against IGoR. A later analysis scored TCR-TCR, TCR-HLA and TCR-CMV co-occurrence with hypergeometric tests, applying a repertoire-size bias correction to TCR pairs. False discovery rates were estimated in a later analysis by permuting HLA or CMV assignments 20 times. In a later analysis, co-occurring TCRs were grouped using DBSCAN, and TCRdist sequence similarity was added for clustering within HLA-allele-positive subsets. Repertoires with fewer than 30,000 or more than 120,000 public chains were left out of co-occurrence clustering, as were about 5 repertoires with anomalous nucleotide sharing. TCRdb stores this immuneACCESS table with in-frame sequences only. Part of the clones is absent; in the studies checked, under half of the shortfall reflects unresolved V genes, and no reason is known for the rest. From that table come the V and J calls and clone size; the DNA was used to work out D and trimming. This sample comprises more than 85,000 clones, roughly 79% of them detected only once. Roughly 2% of the sample is taken by the ten largest.

Overall study results and their limits: In a later analysis, TCR association rates were found to vary across HLA loci, with the most associated TCRs seen for DRB1 alleles and the fewest for HLA-C alleles. Over 15 rarely observed V segments, including chromosome 9 orphons, were excluded from the earlier analysis of 550 to 700 of the donors because counts were too low. This cohort had only TCR beta chains sequenced, and the lack of alpha or paired-chain data limited which features could be detected. Roughly uniform sequencing depth across donors was assumed in presence/absence analyses, although this assumption may not hold. A later analysis associated about 17,000 TCR beta sequences with specific HLA alleles at a false discovery rate of 0.05. In a later analysis, HLA-associated TCR beta chains showed more clonal expansion and lower generation probabilities than non-associated chains that were equally common. The classifier was reported to diagnose cytomegalovirus status with high specificity and sensitivity in both the original cohort and the validation cohort. In a later analysis, several top co-occurrence clusters were reported to appear linked to parvovirus B19, influenza, CMV and Epstein-Barr virus. A further reported finding was that TCR beta sequences accurately predicted the HLA-A and HLA-B alleles for most subjects in the first cohort. In vitro tests confirmed that a few of the cytomegalovirus-associated TCR beta chains recognize cytomegalovirus antigens. The study listed over 150 TCR beta chains as associated with cytomegalovirus. It was suggested by the authors that the approach could potentially be generalized to other disease states and immunological phenotypes. According to a later analysis, most CMV-associated TCR beta chains appeared to be HLA-restricted, and the HLA associations seemed to be driven largely by CMV exposure. Some IMGT-functional V segments, including TRBV6-2 and TRBV6-3, could not be distinguished by the 87-base-pair reads and were therefore excluded. CMV serostatus was the only immune exposure information available for the cohort. A cluster of highly shared sequence variants was judged likely to represent a technical artifact of the sequencing pipeline. Correlated functional status among segregating V segments might be attributable to linkage disequilibrium, but an unknown experimental factor could not be ruled out. In an earlier analysis of under 600 of the donors, most TCR beta V segments were observed in productive rearrangements about 87% or about 30% of the time, broadly matching IMGT annotations. Because HLA typing was unavailable for some donors at each locus, only the typed subset was used in association tests. Most TCR sequences were seen in very few donors, while some public TCRs were found in many individuals. When HLA alleles, especially DR and DQ, strongly co-occurred, TCR associations were difficult to assign to individual alleles. According to a later genetic analysis, donors in an Asian-associated ancestry cluster had fewer N-insertions in productive TCRs than the approximately 700-donor mean. In a later genetic analysis, a missense DCLRE1C variant was associated with V-gene and J-gene trimming of TCR beta chains, and the association was replicated in an independent cohort.

Reading from cysteine to phenylalanine, the CDR3 counts 14 amino acids. Of the read, only the CDR3 DNA is kept; its 42 bases are in frame from base 1. Between the V and J ends, shortened by 6 bases and 4 bases respectively, the junction contains 15 bases. For CDR1 and CDR2, the germline V gene lists MDHEN and SYDVKM. The specimen sequenced was PBMCs. This receptor was identified in a woman in her twenties or thirties in good health and CMV-seronegative. The chain couples TRBV28 to TRBJ1-2; TRBD1 is a weak D gene call, 6 bases matching. The bases read TGTGCCAGCAGGGAGACGGACAGCTTCTATGGCTACACCTTC. The encoded protein is CASRETDSFYGYTF.